This TCR beta chain stems from a study of T cell responses to AZD1222 COVID-19 vaccine. Note on this clone: What it binds is unknown.

Regarding the study as a whole: In all cases, repertoires were sampled only after the peak T cell response.

Profiled with immunoSEQ multiplex PCR; TCRdb holds only in-frame clones, not every one. The sample yields over 95,000 clones, roughly 90% seen once. Here the sequenced sample was peripheral blood, taken on day 0 of AZD1222 vaccination. The receptor was derived from an adult in good health.

This CDR3 is CASSATIRQGGNTIYF. CDR3 nucleotide sequence: TGTGCCAGCAGCGCAACAATTAGACAGGGTGGGAACACCATATATTTT. The rearrangement links TRBV9 to TRBJ1-3, with 7 bases fitting TRBD1. This CDR3 contains 16 residues. Trimming took 3 bases from V and 7 from J; bases not matched to a gene: 13. The germline V gene encodes CDR1 SGDLS and CDR2 YYNGEE.